A selection of T cell receptor beta chains follows, all from one sample in a study of CD8+ T cells in alopecia areata. Repertoires were generated with immunoSEQ multiplex PCR, while TCRdb's copy carries only in-frame clones and drops some. Here the sample spans a few hundred thousand clones, 67% being singletons. This specimen consisted of CD4+ T cells sorted from blood, obtained at week 0. The origin of the receptors is a human donor with alopecia areata. Both conserved end residues are part of each CDR3. The D gene is left open where the match is weak. Clone size appears in some rows only: once, few, many, or a class for an expanded clone.

.	TRBV30	TRBJ2-4	.	CAWSVFRTKNIQYF	TGTGCCTGGAGTGTCTTCCGGACCAAAAACATTCAGTACTTC
.	TRBV7-9	TRBJ1-1	.	CASSPPAVEPNTEAFF	TGTGCCAGCAGCCCGCCCGCGGTGGAGCCGAACACTGAAGCTTTCTTT
.	TRBV30	TRBJ1-6	TRBD1	CAWNRGPNSPLHF	TGTGCCTGGAACAGGGGACCCAATTCACCCCTCCACTTT
.	TRBV30	TRBJ2-2	.	CAWSPSPGRSNTGELFF	TGTGCCTGGAGTCCTTCCCCCGGCCGGTCGAACACCGGGGAGCTGTTTTTT
.	TRBV6-1	TRBJ1-2	.	CASNPGHGYTF	TGTGCCAGCAACCCAGGGCATGGCTACACCTTC
.	TRBV27	TRBJ2-7	TRBD2	CASPRGGLSYEQYF	TGTGCCAGCCCCCGGGGGGGCCTCTCCTACGAGCAGTACTTC
.	TRBV29-1	TRBJ2-2	.	CSAKGSTGELFF	TGCAGCGCCAAGGGGAGCACCGGGGAGCTGTTTTTT
few	TRBV7-7	TRBJ2-7	.	CASSPPDPTYEQYF	TGTGCTAGCAGCCCCCCGGACCCTACCTACGAGCAGTACTTC
.	TRBV18	TRBJ1-2	.	CASSPALGQPQGGYTF	TGTGCCAGCTCACCGGCGCTCGGACAGCCCCAGGGTGGCTACACCTTC
.	TRBV30	TRBJ2-5	TRBD1	CAASTWDRVGETQYF	TGTGCTGCCAGTACGTGGGACAGGGTAGGAGAGACCCAGTACTTC
few	TRBV9	TRBJ2-5	.	CASSLRVQETQYF	TGTGCCAGCAGCCTCCGGGTCCAAGAGACCCAGTACTTC
.	TRBV5-1	TRBJ2-2	TRBD2	CASHPGGNTGELFF	TGCGCCAGCCATCCGGGGGGGAACACCGGGGAGCTGTTTTTT
.	TRBV25-1	TRBJ2-7	.	CASSGGIYEQYF	TGTGCCAGCAGTGGAGGGATCTACGAGCAGTACTTC
.	TRBV29-1	TRBJ1-2	.	CSVFREDGYTF	TGCAGCGTTTTCAGGGAGGATGGCTACACCTTC
.	TRBV2	TRBJ2-7	TRBD1	CARGQGLEEQYF	TGTGCCAGGGGACAGGGGCTGGAAGAGCAGTACTTC
.	TRBV30	TRBJ2-3	TRBD2	CAWSVAGGGDTQYF	TGTGCCTGGAGTGTTGCGGGGGGAGGAGATACGCAGTATTTT
.	TRBV5-1	TRBJ1-2	TRBD1	CASSAAPGQGDYGYTF	TGCGCCAGCAGCGCGGCTCCGGGACAGGGGGACTATGGCTACACCTTC
.	TRBV30	TRBJ2-2	TRBD1	CAWEHGTGAGELFF	TGTGCCTGGGAACACGGGACAGGCGCTGGGGAGCTGTTTTTT
few	TRBV30	TRBJ1-1	.	CAQRHGRNTEAFF	TGTGCCCAGAGACACGGACGGAACACTGAAGCTTTCTTT
.	TRBV5-1	TRBJ2-3	.	CASSPGTSTDTQYF	TGCGCCAGCAGTCCTGGGACGAGCACAGATACGCAGTATTTT
once	TRBV29-1	TRBJ2-7	TRBD1	CSVVKDRGISYEQYF	TGCAGCGTGGTTAAAGACAGGGGGATCTCCTACGAGCAGTACTTC
.	TRBV5-6	TRBJ2-3	.	CASSFGTFSRADTQYF	TGTGCCAGCAGTTTCGGGACATTTAGTAGGGCAGATACGCAGTATTTT
.	TRBV29-1	TRBJ2-7	.	CSVGQGGYEQYF	TGCAGCGTTGGACAAGGGGGTTACGAGCAGTACTTC
.	TRBV30	TRBJ1-2	.	CAWMNPNYGYTF	TGTGCCTGGATGAACCCTAACTATGGCTACACCTTC
once	TRBV19	TRBJ1-5	.	CASSLRDQANTHQPQHF	TGTGCCAGTAGTCTAAGGGACCAAGCGAATACCCATCAGCCCCAGCATTTT
once	TRBV7-8	TRBJ2-1	.	CASSLARLVLLYNEQFF	TGTGCCAGCAGCTTAGCGCGACTAGTTCTTCTCTACAATGAGCAGTTCTTC
.	TRBV5-1	TRBJ1-2	.	CASRRGSGGYTF	TGCGCCAGCAGGAGGGGATCTGGTGGCTACACCTTC
.	TRBV2	TRBJ2-2	.	CASGGQNTGELFF	TGTGCCAGCGGGGGACAGAACACCGGGGAGCTGTTTTTT
.	TRBV5-1	TRBJ2-7	.	CASSSGFSDSYEQYF	TGCGCCAGCAGCTCAGGGTTTTCGGACTCCTACGAGCAGTACTTC
.	TRBV27	TRBJ2-2	.	CGLRAAGQRTGELFF	TGTGGGCTGAGGGCCGCAGGACAGCGCACCGGGGAGCTGTTTTTT
.	TRBV6-5	TRBJ1-3	.	CASSRSRDSGNTIYF	TGTGCCAGCAGCCGGAGCCGGGACTCTGGAAACACCATATATTTT
.	TRBV5-1	TRBJ2-1	.	CASSEGLDEQFF	TGCGCCAGCAGCGAGGGACTTGATGAGCAGTTCTTC
.	TRBV29-1	TRBJ1-1	.	CSVAGSVNTEAFF	TGCAGCGTTGCTGGCAGCGTGAACACTGAAGCTTTCTTT
.	TRBV5-6	TRBJ1-3	.	CASSLVDSGNTIYF	TGTGCCAGCAGCTTGGTGGACTCTGGAAACACCATATATTTT
.	TRBV5-1	TRBJ1-6	.	CASSLDPEIRLLHF	TGCGCCAGCAGCTTGGATCCGGAGATAAGGCTCCTCCACTTT
.	TRBV29-1	TRBJ1-2	TRBD1	CSVTRDSHGYTF	TGCAGCGTAACGCGGGACAGCCATGGCTACACCTTC
.	TRBV29-1	TRBJ1-5	.	CSVLYDSNQPQHF	TGCAGCGTCCTCTACGATAGCAATCAGCCCCAGCATTTT
.	TRBV7-2	TRBJ1-5	.	CASSFSRTHNNQPQHF	TGTGCCAGCAGCTTCTCCCGGACCCACAACAATCAGCCCCAGCATTTT
few	TRBV7-2	TRBJ2-5	TRBD1	CASSMNRGKETQYF	TGTGCCAGCAGCATGAACAGGGGTAAAGAGACCCAGTACTTC
.	TRBV5-1	TRBJ1-3	.	CASAKGSSGNTIYF	TGCGCCAGCGCCAAAGGGAGTTCTGGAAACACCATATATTTT
.	TRBV11-2	TRBJ2-5	.	CASSQQGPETQYF	TGTGCCAGCAGCCAGCAGGGACCAGAGACCCAGTACTTC
.	TRBV7-2	TRBJ2-7	TRBD2	CASSSSGGFYEQYF	TGTGCCAGCAGCTCTAGCGGGGGCTTTTACGAGCAGTACTTC
.	TRBV29-1	TRBJ2-3	TRBD1	CSVEDGTGAGDTQYF	TGCAGCGTTGAAGATGGGACAGGGGCCGGAGATACGCAGTATTTT
.	TRBV6-5	TRBJ1-5	.	CASSPRRGQPQHF	TGTGCCAGCAGTCCCCGGCGGGGGCAGCCCCAGCATTTT
.	TRBV29-1	TRBJ1-1	.	CSVHLKNTEAFF	TGCAGCGTTCATCTCAAAAACACTGAAGCTTTCTTT
.	TRBV30	TRBJ1-5	TRBD1	CAWSGQGGQPQHF	TGTGCCTGGTCGGGACAGGGCGGTCAGCCCCAGCATTTT
few	TRBV30	TRBJ2-1	.	CAWNGFGANNEQFF	TGTGCCTGGAATGGATTTGGCGCGAACAATGAGCAGTTCTTC
.	TRBV15	TRBJ2-1	.	CATSRAGGDKFF	TGTGCCACCAGCAGAGCAGGGGGGGATAAGTTCTTC